These 27 T cell receptor beta chains share one sample of origin, sequenced in a study of shared clonotypes between healthy human individuals. The table came from immunoSEQ multiplex PCR; TCRdb's copy has only in-frame clones and leaves some out. Among roughly 400,000 clones, roughly 96% were seen once, and the ten largest hold around 0.29%. Specimen: memory CD8+ T cells sorted from blood. The sample's subset: CD45RO+ cells pooled with CCR7-negative TemRA cells. The source of these receptors is a man aged 25 to 40 in good health.

The chain couples TRBV28 to TRBJ2-6, with TRBD1 matching over 8 bases. Germline values: CDR1 MDHEN, CDR2 SYDVKM. This CDR3 comprises 16 residues. V lost 6 bases to trimming and J lost 4 bases; unmatched junction nucleotides: 8. CDR3 in amino acids: CASSGTTGVGANVLTF. CDR3 DNA: TGTGCCAGCAGCGGGACGACAGGGGTAGGGGCCAACGTCCTGACTTTC.

V and J are TRBV10-1 and TRBJ2-3; D unclear. From germline, CDR1 is WNHNN and CDR2 SYGVQD (reference sequence). This CDR3 has 11 amino acids. V was shortened by 4 bases and J by 6 bases, with 5 bases between the two germline ends. CDR3 sequence (DNA): TGCGCCAGCAGTGCTGGGGATACGCAGTATTTT. Amino acids: CASSAGDTQYF.

The CDR3 nucleotides are TGTGCCTGGAGTGTACGGGACCGTCGCTTTAATTCACCCCTCCACTTT. It yields the protein CAWSVRDRRFNSPLHF. The chain joins TRBV30 to TRBJ1-6; D may be TRBD1 (5 bases). V lost 0 bases and J lost 6, with 15 bases in between. CDR1 is GTSNPN and CDR2 is SVGIG in the germline V gene (reference sequence). The CDR3 has 16 residues.

The chain couples TRBV27 to TRBJ2-7; maybe TRBD2 (7 bases). The CDR3 totals 14 residues. V was trimmed by 6 bases and J by 4 bases, leaving 16 bases between them. The V gene's germline CDR1 is MNHEY and CDR2 SMNVEV (reference sequence). CDR3 sequence: CASRVLARGYEQYF. The CDR3 coding sequence is TGTGCCAGCAGGGTACTAGCGAGGGGGTACGAGCAGTACTTC.

The chain carries TRBV28 and TRBJ2-7; no definite D call. This CDR3 is built from 14 residues. V was trimmed by 2 bases and J by 1 base, leaving 9 bases between them. Germline V gene data show CDR1 as MDHEN and CDR2 as SYDVKM. The CDR3 region has the DNA TGTGCCAGCAGTTTACCTGACAAATCCTACGAGCAGTACTTC. It yields the protein CASSLPDKSYEQYF. Full variable domain (outside the CDR3, taken from reference TRBV28 and TRBJ2-7): DVKVTQSSRYLVKRTGEKVFLECVQDMDHENMFWYRQDPGLGLRLIYFSYDVKMKEKGDIPEGYSVSREKKERFSLILESASTNQTSMYLCASSLPDKSYEQYFGPGTRLTVT.

The chain links TRBV18 to TRBJ2-5; 7 positions agree with TRBD2. The V gene's germline CDR1 is KGHSH and CDR2 LQKENI. The CDR3 loop spans 15 amino acids. The J segment lost 5 bases and the V segment lost 3 bases, leaving 9 bases of the junction unmatched. The CDR3 region has the DNA TGTGCCAGCTCACCTCAGACGGGAGGAGGTGAGACCCAGTACTTC. It codes for CASSPQTGGGETQYF. The full variable domain, with the rest looked up from reference TRBV18 and TRBJ2-5, is NAGVMQNPRHLVRRRGQEARLRCSPMKGHSHVYWYRQLPEEGLKFMVYLQKENIIDESGMPKERFSAEFPKEGPSILRIQQVVRGDSAAYFCASSPQTGGGETQYFGPGTRLLVL.

The rearrangement links TRBV11-2 to TRBJ1-2, with 9 bases matching TRBD1. The CDR3 is made up of 15 amino acids. Per germline, CDR1 SGHAT and CDR2 FQNNGV. After removal of 3 bases from V and 4 bases from J, the junction contained 6 bases not matched to a gene. In DNA form, the CDR3 reads TGTGCCAGCAGCTTGGGGGACAGGGTGACCTATGGCTACACCTTC. This gives the protein CASSLGDRVTYGYTF.

The genes are TRBV5-4 and TRBJ2-7, with TRBD2 matching over 7 bases. The trim removed 1 base at V and 2 bases at J, leaving 6 bases unmatched. The length of the CDR3 is 15 residues. Germline CDR1 SGHNT, CDR2 YYREEE (reference sequence). CDR3 nucleotide sequence: TGTGCCAGCAGCTTGATCGGGAGGATGCCCTACGAGCAGTACTTC. As protein: CASSLIGRMPYEQYF. Together with reference TRBV5-4 and TRBJ2-7, the CDR3 gives the full variable domain: ETGVTQSPTHLIKTRGQQVTLRCSSQSGHNTVSWYQQALGQGPQFIFQYYREEENGRGNFPPRFSGLQFPNYSSELNVNALELDDSALYLCASSLIGRMPYEQYFGPGTRLTVT.

The genes are TRBV30 and TRBJ1-2; 8 nucleotides line up with TRBD1. V lost 3 bases and J lost 4; bases outside the gene matches: 4. This CDR3 region has 13 residues. Germline CDR1 and CDR2: GTSNPN and SVGIG (reference sequence). The CDR3 DNA is TGTGCCTGGAGCGAAACAGGGGGCTATGGCTACACCTTC. This codes for CAWSETGGYGYTF.

With respect to this clone: This specimen includes other DNA sequences encoding the same CDR3. The V call is TRBV11-3, the J call TRBJ2-5; 7 nucleotides agree with TRBD2. The CDR3 consists of 13 residues. V gave up 1 base and J gave up 5 bases; unmatched junction bases: 1. Germline V CDR1 and CDR2: SGHNT, YENEEA. For the CDR3, the DNA is TGTGCCAGCAGCTTAGCGGGAGGCGAGACCCAGTACTTC. Translating gives CASSLAGGETQYF.

Here the CDR3 reads CASSPTSGPGELFF. Written as DNA, the CDR3 is TGTGCCAGCAGCCCCACTAGCGGTCCCGGGGAGCTGTTTTTT. The chain couples TRBV9 to TRBJ2-2; TRBD2 matches 8 bases. V was pared by 4 bases and J by 6 bases, with 5 bases of the junction left unmatched. CDR1 and CDR2 from the germline V gene are SGDLS and YYNGEE. The CDR3 covers 14 residues.

This chain uses TRBV10-3 with TRBJ2-7; the D is unclear. This CDR3 contains 13 residues. V was trimmed by 8 bases and J by 2 bases, leaving 13 bases between them. The germline gives CDR1 ENHRY, CDR2 SYGVKD. CDR3 region: CAISPSRPYEQYF. DNA for the CDR3: TGTGCCATCTCCCCCAGCCGTCCCTACGAGCAGTACTTC.

This clone was seen just once. The chain carries TRBV6-1 and TRBJ2-7; possibly TRBD2 for D (5 bases). Germline CDR1 reads MNHNS; CDR2 reads SASEGT. The length of the CDR3 is 11 residues. Deletions cut 7 bases from V and 5 bases from J, with 9 bases between. CDR3 amino acids: CASTGVNEQYF. As DNA, the CDR3 is TGTGCCAGCACCGGGGTCAACGAGCAGTACTTC.

This clone was seen only once. This sequence joins TRBV30 and TRBJ2-7, with 12 nucleotides matching TRBD2. Per the germline V gene, CDR1 is GTSNPN and CDR2 is SVGIG (reference sequence). The CDR3 is 15 residues long. V dropped 3 bases and J dropped 4; count of bases not matched to a gene: 7. CDR3 in amino acids: CAWSPRTSGIYEQYF. CDR3 DNA sequence: TGTGCCTGGAGCCCCCGGACTAGCGGGATATACGAGCAGTACTTC.

The chain links TRBV5-1 to TRBJ1-1; D call uncertain. Trimming shortened V by 4 bases and J by 3 bases, and 7 bases separated the two germline ends. Germline CDR1 SGHRS, CDR2 YFSETQ. CDR3 length equals 12 residues. DNA for the CDR3: TGCGCCAGCAGCCTGGATGACACTGAAGCTTTCTTT. This translates into CASSLDDTEAFF.

The chain joins TRBV5-4 to TRBJ2-2; 7 bases agree with TRBD2. The germline CDR1 and CDR2 sequences are SGHNT and YYREEE (reference sequence). The CDR3 is made up of 17 amino acids. J was trimmed by 0 bases and V by 5 bases; bases with no gene match: 10. CDR3 residues: CASRRRRAGSNTGELFF. CDR3 coding DNA: TGTGCCAGCAGACGGCGGAGAGCGGGATCGAACACCGGGGAGCTGTTTTTT. Supplemented by reference TRBV5-4 and TRBJ2-2, the full variable domain reads ETGVTQSPTHLIKTRGQQVTLRCSSQSGHNTVSWYQQALGQGPQFIFQYYREEENGRGNFPPRFSGLQFPNYSSELNVNALELDDSALYLCASRRRRAGSNTGELFFGEGSRLTVL.

The chain uses TRBV28 and TRBJ1-2; weak D call: TRBD1 (6 bases). This CDR3 comprises 16 residues. Germline CDR1 MDHEN, CDR2 SYDVKM. The germline V and J ends were trimmed by 3 bases and 4 bases, with 18 bases remaining between them. The CDR3 DNA is TGTGCCAGCAGTTTGGCCCCTGGGGGGCCGACCTATGGCTACACCTTC. As protein: CASSLAPGGPTYGYTF.

V is TRBV12-5 and J is TRBJ2-7; TRBD1 matches at 10 bases. Germline V CDR1 and CDR2: LGHNT, FRNRAP. J was trimmed by 4 bases and V by 6 bases; bases with no gene match: 3. This CDR3 region has 13 residues. Here the CDR3 reads CASGRDRGYEQYF. The CDR3 DNA follows: TGTGCTAGTGGCCGGGACAGGGGATACGAGCAGTACTTC.

The chain has TRBV10-1 and TRBJ2-5; D is unclear. Germline V lookup: CDR1 WNHNN, CDR2 SYGVQD (reference sequence). The CDR3 is 13 amino acids. Trimming removed 5 bases from V and 4 bases from J, with 11 bases in between. The CDR3 reads CASSTLVPETQYF. The CDR3 DNA sequence: TGCGCCAGCAGTACCCTAGTACCAGAGACCCAGTACTTC.

The sample holds one count of this clone. The CDR3 loop reads CASSYYSNQPQHF. The DNA for the CDR3 is TGTGCCTCGAGCTACTATAGCAATCAGCCCCAGCATTTT. The gene calls are TRBV30 and TRBJ1-5; D is uncertain. Trimming cost V 7 bases and J 0 bases, with 10 bases left between them. This CDR3 comprises 13 residues. Per the germline V gene, CDR1 is GTSNPN and CDR2 is SVGIG (reference sequence).

The chain combines TRBV6-6 with TRBJ2-7; TRBD2 aligns across 11 bases. The germline V gene encodes CDR1 MNHNY and CDR2 SVGAGI (reference sequence). The V gene end was trimmed by 4 bases and the J gene end by 2 bases; junction bases not matched to a gene: 4. The length of the CDR3 is 15 residues. The CDR3 DNA sequence: TGTGCCAGCAGTTCTCATAGCGGGAGGGCCTACGAGCAGTACTTC. Its protein product is CASSSHSGRAYEQYF.

The rearrangement joins TRBV27 to TRBJ2-7; 9 bases map to TRBD1. This CDR3 is built from 15 residues. The J segment lost 1 base and the V segment lost 4 bases, leaving 5 bases of the junction unmatched. The germline CDR1 and CDR2 sequences are MNHEY and SMNVEV (reference sequence). CDR3 amino acids: CASSWTGTGSYEQYF. In nucleotides, the CDR3 is TGTGCCAGCAGTTGGACCGGGACAGGGTCCTACGAGCAGTACTTC.

The genes are TRBV27 and TRBJ2-7, with a tentative D call TRBD2 (6 bases). CDR3 size: 20 residues. Deletions cut 10 bases from V and 1 base from J, with 35 bases between. Germline CDR1 MNHEY, CDR2 SMNVEV (reference sequence). The CDR3 DNA reads as TGTGCCAAGCAGGTCCCAACCTTAGGTATCCGTGCGGGAACTTCCTACGAGCAGTACTTC. Translation gives CAKQVPTLGIRAGTSYEQYF.

CDR3 DNA sequence: TGCAGCGTTTCAGACAGTTTGTACGAGCAGTACTTC. Translated: CSVSDSLYEQYF. This chain connects TRBV29-1 to TRBJ2-7, with a tentative D call TRBD1 (5 bases). CDR3 length: 12 amino acids. The germline gives CDR1 SQVTM, CDR2 ANQGSEA. V was shortened by 5 bases and J by 4 bases, with 12 bases between the two germline ends.

The chain employs TRBV18 and TRBJ1-6; maybe TRBD1 (5 bases). Trimming took off 5 bases at V and 10 bases at J, with 27 bases between the two ends. The CDR3 covers 18 residues. The germline V gene has CDR1 KGHSH and CDR2 LQKENI. CDR3 protein: CASSSNRYNKLVRSPLHF. The CDR3 DNA reads TGTGCCAGCTCATCCAACAGGTACAACAAGCTCGTCCGATCACCCCTCCACTTT.

In this sample, this clone turned up once. The genes are TRBV7-9 and TRBJ2-7, with 7 bases that match TRBD2. Germline CDR1 and CDR2: SEHNR and FQNEAQ (reference sequence). This CDR3 contains 13 residues. The V segment lost 3 bases and the J segment 3 bases; nucleotides outside the gene matches: 2. This CDR3 is CASSLGGGYEQYF. CDR3 coding DNA: TGTGCCAGCAGCTTGGGCGGGGGCTACGAGCAGTACTTC.

This chain joins TRBV27 and TRBJ2-7, with TRBD2 identical over 14 bases. The V gene end was trimmed by 4 bases and the J gene end by 6 bases; junction bases not matched to a gene: 2. This CDR3 spans 14 amino acids. The germline CDR1 and CDR2 sequences are MNHEY and SMNVEV (reference sequence). In DNA, the CDR3 is TGTGCCAGCAGTTCCGGGACTAGCGGGAGCGAGCAGTACTTC. Amino acids: CASSSGTSGSEQYF.